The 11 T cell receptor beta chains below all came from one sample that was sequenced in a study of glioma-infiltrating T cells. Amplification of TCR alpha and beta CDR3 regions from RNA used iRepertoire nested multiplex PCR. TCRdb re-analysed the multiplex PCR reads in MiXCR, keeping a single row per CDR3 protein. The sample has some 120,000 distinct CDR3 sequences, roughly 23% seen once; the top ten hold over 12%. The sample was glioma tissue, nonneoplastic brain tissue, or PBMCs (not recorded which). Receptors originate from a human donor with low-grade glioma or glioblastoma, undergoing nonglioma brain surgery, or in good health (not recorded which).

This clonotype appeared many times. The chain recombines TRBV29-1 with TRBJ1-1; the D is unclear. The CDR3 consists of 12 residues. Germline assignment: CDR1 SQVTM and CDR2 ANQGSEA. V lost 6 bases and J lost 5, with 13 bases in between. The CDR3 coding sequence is TGCAGCGTAGGGCCCTTAGGGACTGAAGCTTTCTTT. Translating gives CSVGPLGTEAFF.

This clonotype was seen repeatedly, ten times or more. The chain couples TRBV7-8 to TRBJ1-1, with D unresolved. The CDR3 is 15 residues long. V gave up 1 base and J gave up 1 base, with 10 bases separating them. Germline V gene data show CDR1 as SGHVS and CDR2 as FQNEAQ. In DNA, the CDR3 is TGTGCCAGCAGCTTAGGCGGCTCCCAGAACACTGAAGCTTTCTTT. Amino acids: CASSLGGSQNTEAFF. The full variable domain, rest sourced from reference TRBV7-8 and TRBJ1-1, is GAGVSQSPRYKVAKRGQDVALRCDPISGHVSLFWYQQALGQGPEFLTYFQNEAQLDKSGLPSDRFFAERPEGSVSTLKIQRTQQEDSAVYLCASSLGGSQNTEAFFGQGTRLTVV.

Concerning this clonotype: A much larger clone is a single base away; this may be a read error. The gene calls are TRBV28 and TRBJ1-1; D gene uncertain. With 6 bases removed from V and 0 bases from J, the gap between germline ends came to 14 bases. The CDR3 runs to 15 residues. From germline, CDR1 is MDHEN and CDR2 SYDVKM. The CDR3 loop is CASRHDPGMNTEAFF. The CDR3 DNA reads TGTGCCAGCAGACACGACCCGGGGATGAACACTGAAGCTTTCTTT.

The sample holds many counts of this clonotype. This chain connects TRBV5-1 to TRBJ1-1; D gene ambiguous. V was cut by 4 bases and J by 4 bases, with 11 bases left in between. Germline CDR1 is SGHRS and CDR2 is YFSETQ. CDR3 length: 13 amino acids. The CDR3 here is CASSPGFGTEAFF. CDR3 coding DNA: TGCGCCAGCAGCCCGGGGTTTGGCACTGAAGCTTTCTTT.

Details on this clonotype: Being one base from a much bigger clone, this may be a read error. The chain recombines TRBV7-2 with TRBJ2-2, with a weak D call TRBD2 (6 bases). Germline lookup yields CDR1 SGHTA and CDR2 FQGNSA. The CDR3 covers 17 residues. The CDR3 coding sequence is TGTGCCAGCAGCTTAGGTCAGGGACGGGGGAACACCAGGGAGCTGTTTTTT. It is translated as CASSLGQGRGNTRELFF.

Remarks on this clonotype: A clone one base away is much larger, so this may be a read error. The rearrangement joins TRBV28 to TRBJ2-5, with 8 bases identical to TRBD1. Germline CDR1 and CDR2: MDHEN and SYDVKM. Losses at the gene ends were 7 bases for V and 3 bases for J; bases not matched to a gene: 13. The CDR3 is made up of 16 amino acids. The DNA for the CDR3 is TGTGCCAGCATTCCCCGATTGCCGGGACAGGAAGAGACCCAGTACTTC. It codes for CASIPRLPGQEETQYF.

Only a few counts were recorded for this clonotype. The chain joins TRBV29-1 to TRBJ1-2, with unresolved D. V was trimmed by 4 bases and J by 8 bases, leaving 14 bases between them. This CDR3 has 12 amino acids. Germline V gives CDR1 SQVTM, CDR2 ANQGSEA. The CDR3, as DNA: TGCAGCGTTGGAGCGCGGGAAGGGGGCTACACCTTC. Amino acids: CSVGAREGGYTF.

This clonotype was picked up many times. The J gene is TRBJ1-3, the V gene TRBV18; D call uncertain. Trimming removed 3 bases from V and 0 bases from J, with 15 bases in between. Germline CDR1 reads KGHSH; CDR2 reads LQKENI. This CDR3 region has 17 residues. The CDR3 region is CASSPRRTVSSGNTIYF. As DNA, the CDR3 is TGTGCCAGCTCACCTCGAAGAACAGTCAGCTCTGGAAACACCATATATTTT.

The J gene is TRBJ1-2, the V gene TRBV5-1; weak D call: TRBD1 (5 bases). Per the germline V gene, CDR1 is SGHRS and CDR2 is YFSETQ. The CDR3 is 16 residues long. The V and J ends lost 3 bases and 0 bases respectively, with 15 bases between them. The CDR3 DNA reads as TGCGCCAGCAGCTCGGGGGATTCCGCTACTAACTATGGCTACACCTTC. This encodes CASSSGDSATNYGYTF.

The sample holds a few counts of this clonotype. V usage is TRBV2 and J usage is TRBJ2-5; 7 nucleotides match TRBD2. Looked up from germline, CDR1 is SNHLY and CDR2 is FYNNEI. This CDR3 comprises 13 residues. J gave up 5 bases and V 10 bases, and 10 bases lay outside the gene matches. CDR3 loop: CATGLARGETQYF. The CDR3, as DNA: TGTGCCACGGGTCTAGCGCGGGGGGAGACCCAGTACTTC. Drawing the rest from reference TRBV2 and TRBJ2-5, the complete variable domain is EPEVTQTPSHQVTQMGQEVILRCVPISNHLYFYWYRQILGQKVEFLVSFYNNEISEKSEIFDDQFSVERPDGSNFTLKIRSTKLEDSAMYFCATGLARGETQYFGPGTRLLVL.

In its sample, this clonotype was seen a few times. The CDR3 region is CASQGGGWDEQYF. The CDR3 region has the DNA TGTGCCAGCCAAGGGGGGGGCTGGGACGAGCAGTACTTC. V gene TRBV12-3 or TRBV12-4 combines with J gene TRBJ2-7, with a weak D call TRBD2 (7 bases). The CDR3 is 13 amino acids. Trimming took 8 bases from V and 5 from J, leaving 16 bases between them.